One T cell receptor (beta chain) is described in this entry. The entry originates in a study of blood T cell repertoires in COVID-19. TCRdb's table, derived via immunoSEQ multiplex PCR, lists solely in-frame clones and lacks some. The data show about 22,000 clones, with approximately 92% seen just once and 3.1% held by the top ten. V dropped 6 bases and J dropped 8 bases, with 10 bases sitting between them. CDR3 length: 11 residues. Per the germline V gene, CDR1 is SQVTM and CDR2 is ANQGSEA. The chain is built from TRBV29-1 and TRBJ1-4, with a possible D match to TRBD1 (5 bases). The sample was peripheral blood. The TCR sequence derives from a woman aged 70-85 years with active COVID-19. CDR3 amino acids: CSVREEEKLFF. Here the CDR3 DNA reads TGCAGCGTCAGGGAGGAGGAAAAACTGTTTTTT.